This T cell receptor beta chain appears in the sequencing data of a study of immune evolution from preneoplasia to lung adenocarcinoma. Method: immunoSEQ multiplex PCR; TCRdb's copy keeps in-frame clones and lacks some. The data show about 2,800 clones, around 90% seen once. This clonotype was obtained from a person aged 65 to 85 with lung adenocarcinoma. The sample was FFPE adjacent normal lung tissue.

As DNA, the CDR3 is TGTGCCAGCAGCTATACAGGGGCCGGTTATAGCAATCAGCCCCAGCATTTT. Its protein product is CASSYTGAGYSNQPQHF. The rearrangement uses TRBV11-1 and TRBJ1-5, with 7 bases aligning to TRBD1. This CDR3 has 17 amino acids. The germline V gene has CDR1 SGHAT and CDR2 FQDESV (reference sequence). The V segment lost 4 bases and the J segment 0 bases; nucleotides outside the gene matches: 9.